This entry concerns a single T cell receptor (beta chain). At least 5 micrograms of total RNA were extracted per sample. The data were taken from a study of blood T cells in healthy people across ages. The CDR3 runs 12 residues. V gave up 11 bases and J gave up 1 base, with 11 bases separating them. The V gene's germline CDR1 is ENHRY and CDR2 SYGVKD. With a J-beta primer mix and a sample-barcoded 5' primer, a second PCR ran 7 to 11 cycles. Using its own MiXCR run on the 5' RACE reads, TCRdb lists one record per CDR3 protein. The table shows approximately 800,000 distinct CDR3 sequences, with over 45% occurring only once.

This rearrangement joins TRBV10-3 to TRBJ2-5; weak D call: TRBD2 (5 bases). The sequence was collected from a man aged 25-40 years in good health. The specimen was blood. The CDR3 DNA reads TGTGCCGTGAGAGAGGGCCAAGAGACCCAGTACTTC. This codes for CAVREGQETQYF.